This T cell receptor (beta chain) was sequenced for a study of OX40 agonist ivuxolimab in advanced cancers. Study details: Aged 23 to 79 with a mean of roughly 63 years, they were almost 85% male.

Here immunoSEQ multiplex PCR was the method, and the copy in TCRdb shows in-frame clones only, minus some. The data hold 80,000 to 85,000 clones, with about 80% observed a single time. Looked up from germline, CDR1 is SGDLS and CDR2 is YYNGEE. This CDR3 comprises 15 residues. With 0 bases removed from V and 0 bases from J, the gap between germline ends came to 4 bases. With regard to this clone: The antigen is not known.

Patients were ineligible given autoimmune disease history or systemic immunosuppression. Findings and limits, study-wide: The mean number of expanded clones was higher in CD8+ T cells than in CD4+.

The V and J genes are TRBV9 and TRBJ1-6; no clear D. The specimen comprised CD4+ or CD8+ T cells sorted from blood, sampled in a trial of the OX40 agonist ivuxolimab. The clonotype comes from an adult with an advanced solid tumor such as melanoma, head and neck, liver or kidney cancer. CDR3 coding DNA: TGTGCCAGCAGCGTAGCAGTCTCCTATAATTCACCCCTCCACTTT. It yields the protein CASSVAVSYNSPLHF.